This is a list of T cell receptor beta chains from one sample in a study of OX40 agonist ivuxolimab in advanced cancers. Libraries were prepared by immunoSEQ multiplex PCR; TCRdb keeps only in-frame clonotypes and omits some of them. The profile covers about 13,000 clones, with 67% appearing a single time and 26% taken by the ten largest. The sequencing here drew on CD4+ or CD8+ T cells sorted from blood, taken in a trial of the OX40 agonist ivuxolimab. The receptors originated from an adult with an advanced solid tumor such as melanoma, head and neck, liver or kidney cancer. The CDR3 runs from the conserved cysteine through the conserved F or W. The D gene is left open where the match is weak. Rows give clone size only sometimes, using once, few, many, or a class for an expanded clone.

TRBJ2-7	TRBV7-8	-	TRBD1	CASSPGQGLYEQYF	TGTGCCAGCAGCCCGGGACAGGGGTTGTACGAGCAGTACTTC
TRBJ2-1	TRBV11-3	-	-	CASSLGYRGEQFF	TGTGCCAGCAGCTTAGGGTATCGGGGGGAGCAGTTCTTC
TRBJ2-1	TRBV7-9	-	-	CASNTRYNEQFF	TGTGCCAGCAATACTCGGTACAATGAGCAGTTCTTC
TRBJ1-5	TRBV6-5	few	-	CASSYSLNQPQHF	TGTGCCAGCAGTTACTCCCTGAATCAGCCCCAGCATTTT
TRBJ1-2	TRBV5-3	-	TRBD1	CAVAGTGIYGYTF	TGTGCCGTCGCCGGGACAGGGATCTATGGCTACACCTTC
TRBJ2-7	TRBV11-2	-	-	CASSLGSSGAYEQYF	TGTGCCAGCAGCTTAGGAAGTAGCGGCGCCTACGAGCAGTACTTC
TRBJ2-7	TRBV6-6	-	TRBD1	CASSTWTGGSSYEQYF	TGTGCCAGCAGTACGTGGACAGGTGGGTCCTCCTACGAGCAGTACTTC
TRBJ2-3	TRBV4-1	-	-	CASSQAGRRTDTQYF	TGCGCCAGCAGCCAAGCCGGGAGAAGAACAGATACGCAGTATTTT
TRBJ2-3	TRBV7-9	few	-	CASSSFTDTQYF	TGTGCCAGCTCCTCCTTCACAGATACGCAGTATTTT
TRBJ1-2	TRBV2	-	-	CASSEEGNYGYTF	TGTGCCAGCAGCGAGGAAGGGAACTATGGCTACACCTTC
TRBJ1-3	TRBV19	few	-	CASTLDSNSGNTIYF	TGTGCCAGTACTTTGGACTCAAATTCAGGAAACACCATATATTTT
TRBJ2-7	TRBV7-2	-	TRBD2	CASSHSGRAGEQYF	TGTGCCAGCAGCCATAGCGGGAGGGCTGGCGAGCAGTACTTC
TRBJ2-5	TRBV2	few	TRBD1	CASRGDRAHETQYF	TGTGCCAGCAGGGGCGACAGGGCCCACGAGACCCAGTACTTC
TRBJ1-1	TRBV4-1	-	-	CASSQSGRANTEAFF	TGCGCCAGCAGCCAGTCTGGCAGGGCGAACACTGAAGCTTTCTTT
TRBJ2-2	TRBV7-6	-	-	CASSLAGGELFF	TGTGCCAGCAGCTTGGCGGGGGGGGAGCTGTTTTTT
TRBJ2-3	TRBV5-8	few	-	CASSRAWGEADTQYF	TGTGCCAGCAGCAGGGCGTGGGGTGAGGCAGATACGCAGTATTTT
TRBJ2-7	TRBV9	-	-	CASSVDDNEQYF	TGTGCCAGCAGCGTAGACGACAACGAGCAGTACTTC